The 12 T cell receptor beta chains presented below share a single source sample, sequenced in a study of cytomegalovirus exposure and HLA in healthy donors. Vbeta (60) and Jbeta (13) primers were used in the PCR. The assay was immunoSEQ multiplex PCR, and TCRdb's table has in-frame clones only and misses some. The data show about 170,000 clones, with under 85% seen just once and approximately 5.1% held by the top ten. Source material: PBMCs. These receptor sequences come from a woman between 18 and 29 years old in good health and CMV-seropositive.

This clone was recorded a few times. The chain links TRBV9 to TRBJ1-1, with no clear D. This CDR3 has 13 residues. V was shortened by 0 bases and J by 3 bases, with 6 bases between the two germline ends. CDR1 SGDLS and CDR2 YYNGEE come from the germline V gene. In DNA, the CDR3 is TGTGCCAGCAGCGTAGGAGAGTACACTGAAGCTTTCTTT. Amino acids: CASSVGEYTEAFF.

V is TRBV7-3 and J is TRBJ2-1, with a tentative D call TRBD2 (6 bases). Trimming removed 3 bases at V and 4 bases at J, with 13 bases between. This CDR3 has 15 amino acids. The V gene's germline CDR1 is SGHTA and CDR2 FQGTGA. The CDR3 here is CASSFGGHPYNEQFF. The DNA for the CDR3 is TGTGCCAGCAGCTTTGGAGGGCACCCTTACAATGAGCAGTTCTTC.

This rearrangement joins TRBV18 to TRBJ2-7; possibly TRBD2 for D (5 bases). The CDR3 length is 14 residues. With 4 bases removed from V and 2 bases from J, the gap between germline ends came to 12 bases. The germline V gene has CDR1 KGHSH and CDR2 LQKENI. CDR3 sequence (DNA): TGTGCCAGCTCACAACTGGTCGGGGCCTACGAGCAGTACTTC. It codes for CASSQLVGAYEQYF.

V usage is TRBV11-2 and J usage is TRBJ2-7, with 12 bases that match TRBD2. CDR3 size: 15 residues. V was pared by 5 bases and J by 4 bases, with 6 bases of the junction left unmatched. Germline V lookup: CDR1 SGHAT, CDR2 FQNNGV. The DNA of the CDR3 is TGTGCCAGCAGCCGTTCGACTAGCGGGGGTTACGAGCAGTACTTC. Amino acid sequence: CASSRSTSGGYEQYF.

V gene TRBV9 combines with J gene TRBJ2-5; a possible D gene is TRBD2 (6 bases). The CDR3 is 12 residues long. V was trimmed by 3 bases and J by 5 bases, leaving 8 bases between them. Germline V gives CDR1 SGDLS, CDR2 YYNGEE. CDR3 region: CASSGRGETQYF. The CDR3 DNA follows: TGTGCCAGCAGCGGACGGGGGGAGACCCAGTACTTC.

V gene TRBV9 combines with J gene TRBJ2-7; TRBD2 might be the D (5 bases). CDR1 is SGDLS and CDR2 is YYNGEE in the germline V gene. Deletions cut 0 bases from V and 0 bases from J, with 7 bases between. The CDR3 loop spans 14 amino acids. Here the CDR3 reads CASSVGGFSYEQYF. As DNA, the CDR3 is TGTGCCAGCAGCGTAGGAGGGTTCTCCTACGAGCAGTACTTC.

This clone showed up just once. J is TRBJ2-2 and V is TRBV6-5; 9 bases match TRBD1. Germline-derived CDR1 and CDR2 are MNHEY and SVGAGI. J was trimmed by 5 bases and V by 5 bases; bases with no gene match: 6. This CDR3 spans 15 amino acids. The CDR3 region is CASSRGQGRTGELFF. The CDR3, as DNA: TGTGCCAGCAGTCGGGGACAGGGTCGGACCGGGGAGCTGTTTTTT.

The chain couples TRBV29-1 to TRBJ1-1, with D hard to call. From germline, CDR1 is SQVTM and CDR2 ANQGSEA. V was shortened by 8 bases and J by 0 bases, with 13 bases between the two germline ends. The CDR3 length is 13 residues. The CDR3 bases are TGCAGCACCACCGAGGCCGTGAACACTGAAGCTTTCTTT. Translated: CSTTEAVNTEAFF.

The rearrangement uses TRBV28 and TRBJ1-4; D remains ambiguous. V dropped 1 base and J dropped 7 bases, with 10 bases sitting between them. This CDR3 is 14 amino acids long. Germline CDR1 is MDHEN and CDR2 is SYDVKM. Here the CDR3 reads CASSLSGFSEKLFF. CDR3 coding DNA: TGTGCCAGCAGTTTATCAGGCTTCTCTGAAAAACTGTTTTTT. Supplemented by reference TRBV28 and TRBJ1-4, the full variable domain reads DVKVTQSSRYLVKRTGEKVFLECVQDMDHENMFWYRQDPGLGLRLIYFSYDVKMKEKGDIPEGYSVSREKKERFSLILESASTNQTSMYLCASSLSGFSEKLFFGSGTQLSVL.

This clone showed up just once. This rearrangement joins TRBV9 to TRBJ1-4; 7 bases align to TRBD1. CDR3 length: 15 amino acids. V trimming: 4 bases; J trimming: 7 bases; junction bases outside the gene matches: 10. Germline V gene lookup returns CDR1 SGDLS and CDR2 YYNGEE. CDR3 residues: CASSTRQGRAEKLFF. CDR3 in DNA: TGTGCCAGCAGCACCCGACAGGGACGAGCTGAAAAACTGTTTTTT.

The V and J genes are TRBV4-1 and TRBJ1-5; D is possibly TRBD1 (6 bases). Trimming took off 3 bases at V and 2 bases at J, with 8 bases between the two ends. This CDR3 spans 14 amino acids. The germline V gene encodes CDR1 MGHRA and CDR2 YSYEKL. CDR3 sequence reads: CASSQGARNQPQHF. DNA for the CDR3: TGCGCCAGCAGCCAGGGGGCTCGCAATCAGCCCCAGCATTTT.

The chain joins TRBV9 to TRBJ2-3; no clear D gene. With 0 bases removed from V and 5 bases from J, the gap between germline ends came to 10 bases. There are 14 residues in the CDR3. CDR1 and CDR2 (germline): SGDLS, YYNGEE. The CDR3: CASSVDSAKDTQYF. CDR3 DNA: TGTGCCAGCAGCGTAGACTCAGCGAAAGATACGCAGTATTTT. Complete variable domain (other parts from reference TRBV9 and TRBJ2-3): DSGVTQTPKHLITATGQRVTLRCSPRSGDLSVYWYQQSLDQGLQFLIQYYNGEERAKGNILERFSAQQFPDLHSELNLSSLELGDSALYFCASSVDSAKDTQYFGPGTRLTVL.